This passage covers 13 T cell receptor beta chains from one sample sequenced in a study of shared clonotypes between healthy human individuals. Sequenced by immunoSEQ multiplex PCR; TCRdb stores in-frame clones only, minus some. The sample consists of over 950,000 clones, 77% of them appearing once. Sequencing was performed on memory CD4+ T cells from PBMCs. Subset defined: CD45RA-negative fraction. These TCRs come from a man younger than 35 in good health. Some clones in this sample may be carry-over from other donors' samples.

Comments on this clone: Other DNA sequences in this specimen translate into the identical CDR3. This chain connects TRBV12-5 to TRBJ2-3, with D unresolved. The CDR3 spans 11 residues. V was clipped by 5 bases and J by 0 bases, with 0 bases between them. Germline CDR1 reads LGHNT; CDR2 reads FRNRAP. The CDR3 sequence: CASGSTDTQYF. CDR3 nucleotide sequence: TGTGCTAGTGGTAGCACAGATACGCAGTATTTT. The entire variable domain, with the rest obtained from reference TRBV12-5 and TRBJ2-3, is as follows: DARVTQTPRHKVTEMGQEVTMRCQPILGHNTVFWYRQTMMQGLELLAYFRNRAPLDDSGMPKDRFSAEMPDATLATLKIQPSEPRDSAVYFCASGSTDTQYFGPGTRLTVL.

The chain links TRBV7-9 to TRBJ1-1; 9 positions match TRBD1. The CDR3 runs 15 residues. Trimming took 5 bases from V and 2 from J; bases not matched to a gene: 6. The germline gives CDR1 SEHNR, CDR2 FQNEAQ (reference sequence). This CDR3 reads CASSHPGQGNTEAFF. The CDR3 nucleotides read TGTGCCAGCAGCCACCCGGGACAGGGTAACACTGAAGCTTTCTTT. Looking up the rest from reference TRBV7-9 and TRBJ1-1 gives the full variable domain: DTGVSQNPRHKITKRGQNVTFRCDPISEHNRLYWYRQTLGQGPEFLTYFQNEAQLEKSRLLSDRFSAERPKGSFSTLEIQRTEQGDSAMYLCASSHPGQGNTEAFFGQGTRLTVV.

The V call is TRBV21-1, the J call TRBJ1-2; the table assigns TRBD1, which was not confirmed against the DNA. TRBV21-1 is deemed a pseudogene. The CDR3 covers 13 residues. The CDR3 is CASSKGQGCGYTF. The CDR3, as DNA: TGTGCCAGCAGCAAGGGACAGGGTTGTGGCTACACCTTC.

In its sample, this clone was seen once. This chain uses TRBV2 with TRBJ1-2, with D perhaps TRBD1 (6 bases). CDR1 is SNHLY, CDR2 FYNNEI, per germline. CDR3 size: 11 residues. The V and J ends lost 7 bases and 9 bases respectively, with 12 bases between them. The DNA for the CDR3 is TGTGCCAGCACCTACGACAGGAGCTACACCTTC. It is translated as CASTYDRSYTF.

CDR3 protein: CATSRDTTGGLLDTQYF. The CDR3 DNA follows: TGTGCCACCAGCAGGGACACAACAGGGGGCCTGCTAGATACGCAGTATTTT. The J gene is TRBJ2-3, the V gene TRBV15; TRBD1 agrees at 9 bases. This CDR3 is 17 amino acids long. V gave up 3 bases and J gave up 5 bases; unmatched junction bases: 12. Germline lookup yields CDR1 LNHNV and CDR2 YYDKDF (reference sequence).

The chain links TRBV7-3 to TRBJ2-3; D ambiguous. CDR3 size: 12 residues. Germline-derived CDR1 and CDR2 are SGHTA and FQGTGA. The ends were cut back, 3 bases at V and 5 bases at J, with 6 bases in the middle. Here the CDR3 reads CASSLSEDTQYF. The CDR3 DNA sequence: TGTGCCAGCAGCTTGTCTGAAGATACGCAGTATTTT.

Remarks on this clone: The same CDR3 can be traced to other DNA sequences in this sample. This chain connects TRBV19 to TRBJ2-6; TRBD1 or TRBD2 may be the D gene (5 bases each). CDR1 and CDR2 from the germline V gene are LNHDA and SQIVND (reference sequence). The CDR3 extends over 15 amino acids. Trimming took 1 base from V and 2 from J, leaving 6 bases between them. For the CDR3, the DNA is TGTGCCAGTAGTATAGCGGGACCTGGGGCCAACGTCCTGACTTTC. Encoded protein: CASSIAGPGANVLTF.

This clone occurred once. The gene calls are TRBV9 and TRBJ2-7, with a weak D call TRBD1 (6 bases). The CDR3 covers 15 residues. Germline-derived CDR1 and CDR2 are SGDLS and YYNGEE. Trimming stripped 0 bases from V and 4 bases from J, with 14 bases between. The CDR3 DNA reads as TGTGCCAGCAGCGTAGGGGTGGGGACACCATACGAGCAGTACTTC. Protein product: CASSVGVGTPYEQYF.

This clone was seen just once. The V gene is TRBV5-1, the J gene TRBJ1-1, with 7 positions matching TRBD1. V shed 5 bases, J shed 8 bases, and the junction held 9 bases outside the gene matches. The CDR3 covers 13 residues. The germline CDR1 and CDR2 sequences are SGHRS and YFSETQ. This chain's CDR3 is CASSTRDRREAFF. In DNA, the CDR3 is TGCGCCAGCAGTACCCGGGACAGAAGGGAAGCTTTCTTT.

In its sample, this clone was seen many times. The V gene is TRBV5-8, the J gene TRBJ1-4; D remains ambiguous. The ends were cut back, 4 bases at V and 7 bases at J, with 14 bases in the middle. Germline CDR1 is SGHTS and CDR2 is YDEGEE. The CDR3 totals 14 residues. The CDR3 region is CASSPRGRGEKLFF. Here the CDR3 DNA reads TGTGCCAGCAGCCCGCGTGGACGAGGTGAAAAACTGTTTTTT.

This chain connects TRBV11-3 to TRBJ1-1; a possible D gene is TRBD1 (5 bases). CDR1 SGHNT and CDR2 YENEEA come from the germline V gene. The CDR3 is 13 residues long. V dropped 4 bases and J dropped 1 base, with 7 bases sitting between them. The CDR3 is CASSSQENTEAFF. CDR3 nucleotides: TGTGCCAGCAGCTCACAGGAGAACACTGAAGCTTTCTTT.

The chain uses TRBV9 and TRBJ1-3, with no clear D. This CDR3 comprises 12 residues. Germline CDR1 reads SGDLS; CDR2 reads YYNGEE. Trimming shortened V by 3 bases and J by 7 bases, and 8 bases separated the two germline ends. The CDR3 region has the DNA TGTGCCAGCAGCGCCACAGTGAACACCATATATTTT. It yields the protein CASSATVNTIYF. Full variable domain (outside the CDR3, taken from reference TRBV9 and TRBJ1-3): DSGVTQTPKHLITATGQRVTLRCSPRSGDLSVYWYQQSLDQGLQFLIQYYNGEERAKGNILERFSAQQFPDLHSELNLSSLELGDSALYFCASSATVNTIYFGEGSWLTVV.

V usage is TRBV6-6 and J usage is TRBJ2-3; 8 bases fit TRBD1. This CDR3 comprises 12 residues. V was pared by 8 bases and J by 6 bases, with 4 bases of the junction left unmatched. CDR1 and CDR2 from the germline V gene are MNHNY and SVGAGI (reference sequence). DNA for the CDR3: TGTGCCAGCGGCCAGGGGGCGGATACGCAGTATTTT. Its protein product is CASGQGADTQYF.